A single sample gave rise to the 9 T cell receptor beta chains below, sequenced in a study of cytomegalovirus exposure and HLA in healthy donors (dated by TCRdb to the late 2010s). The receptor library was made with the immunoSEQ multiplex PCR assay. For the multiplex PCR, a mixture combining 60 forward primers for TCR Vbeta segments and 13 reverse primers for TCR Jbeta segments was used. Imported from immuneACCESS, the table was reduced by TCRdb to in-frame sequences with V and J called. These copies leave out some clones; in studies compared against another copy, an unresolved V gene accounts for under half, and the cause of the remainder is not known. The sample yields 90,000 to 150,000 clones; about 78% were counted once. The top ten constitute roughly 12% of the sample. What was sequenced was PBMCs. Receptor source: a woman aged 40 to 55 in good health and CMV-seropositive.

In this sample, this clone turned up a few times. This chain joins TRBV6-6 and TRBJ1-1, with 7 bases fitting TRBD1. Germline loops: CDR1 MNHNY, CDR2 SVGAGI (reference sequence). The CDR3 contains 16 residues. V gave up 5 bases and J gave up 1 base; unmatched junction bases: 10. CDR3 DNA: TGTGCCAGCAGTGGACCAGACAGGGATGGGAACACTGAAGCTTTCTTT. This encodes CASSGPDRDGNTEAFF.

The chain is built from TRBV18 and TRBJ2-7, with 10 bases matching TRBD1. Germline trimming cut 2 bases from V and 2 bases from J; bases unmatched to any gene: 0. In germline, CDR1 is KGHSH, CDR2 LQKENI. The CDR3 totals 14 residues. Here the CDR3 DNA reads TGTGCCAGCTCACCAGGGACAGGGGCCTACGAGCAGTACTTC. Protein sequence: CASSPGTGAYEQYF.

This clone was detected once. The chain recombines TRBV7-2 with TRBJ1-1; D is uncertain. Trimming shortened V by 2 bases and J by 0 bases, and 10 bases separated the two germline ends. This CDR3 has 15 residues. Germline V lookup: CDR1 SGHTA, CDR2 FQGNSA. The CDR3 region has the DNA TGTGCCAGCAGCTTATTAGTACAGATGAACACTGAAGCTTTCTTT. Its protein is CASSLLVQMNTEAFF.

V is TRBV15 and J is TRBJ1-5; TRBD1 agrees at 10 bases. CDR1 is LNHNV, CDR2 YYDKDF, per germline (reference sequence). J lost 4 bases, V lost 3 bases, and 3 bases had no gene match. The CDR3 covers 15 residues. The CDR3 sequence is CATSRGTGANQPQHF. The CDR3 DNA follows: TGTGCCACCAGCAGGGGGACAGGGGCGAATCAGCCCCAGCATTTT.

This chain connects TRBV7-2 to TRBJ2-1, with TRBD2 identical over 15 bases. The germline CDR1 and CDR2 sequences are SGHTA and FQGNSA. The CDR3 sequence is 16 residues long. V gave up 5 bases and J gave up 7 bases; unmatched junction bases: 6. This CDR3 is CASSPWTSGGGNEQFF. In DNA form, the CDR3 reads TGTGCCAGCAGCCCTTGGACTAGCGGGGGGGGGAATGAGCAGTTCTTC.

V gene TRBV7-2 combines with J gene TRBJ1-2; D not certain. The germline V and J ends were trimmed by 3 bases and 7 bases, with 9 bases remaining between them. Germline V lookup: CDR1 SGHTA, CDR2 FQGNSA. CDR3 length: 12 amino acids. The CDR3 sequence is CASSFVVRGYTF. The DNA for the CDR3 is TGTGCCAGCAGCTTCGTAGTCCGTGGCTACACCTTC.

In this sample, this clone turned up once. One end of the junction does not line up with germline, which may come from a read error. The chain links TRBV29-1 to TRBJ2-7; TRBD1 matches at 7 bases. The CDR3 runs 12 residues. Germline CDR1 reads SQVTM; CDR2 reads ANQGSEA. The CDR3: CSARQGNDDQYF. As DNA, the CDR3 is TGCAGCGCTAGACAGGGAAACGACGATCAGTACTTC.

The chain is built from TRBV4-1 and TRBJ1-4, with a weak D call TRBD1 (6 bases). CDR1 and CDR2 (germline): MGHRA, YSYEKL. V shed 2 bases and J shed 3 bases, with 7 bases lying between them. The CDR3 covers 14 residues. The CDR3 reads CASSQRQANEKLFF. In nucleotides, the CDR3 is TGCGCCAGCAGCCAAAGACAGGCTAATGAAAAACTGTTTTTT.

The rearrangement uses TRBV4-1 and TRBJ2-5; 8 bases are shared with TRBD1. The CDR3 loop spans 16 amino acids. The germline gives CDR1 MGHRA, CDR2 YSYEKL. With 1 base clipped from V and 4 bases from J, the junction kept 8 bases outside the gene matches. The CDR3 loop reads CASSQVPRGLRETQYF. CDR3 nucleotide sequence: TGCGCCAGCAGCCAAGTTCCCAGGGGGCTGCGAGAGACCCAGTACTTC.